The 21 T cell receptor beta chains below come from one sample, sequenced in a study of shared clonotypes between healthy human individuals. Using immunoSEQ multiplex PCR, the repertoire was profiled, and TCRdb retains in-frame clones only, with some absent. The sample includes around 350,000 clones, less than 85% of them seen just once. Sequencing was done on a sample of memory CD4+ T cells sorted from blood. Subset noted: CD45RA-negative fraction. These receptors originate from a man younger than 45 in good health.

The chain uses TRBV4-1 and TRBJ1-2, with 10 bases that match TRBD1. The CDR3 sequence is 14 residues long. Germline V gives CDR1 MGHRA, CDR2 YSYEKL. V gave up 1 base and J gave up 7 bases; unmatched junction bases: 3. The CDR3 nucleotides read TGCGCCAGCAGCCAAGGGACAGGGGGTATTGGCTACACCTTC. Translating gives CASSQGTGGIGYTF.

The CDR3 is CASRQARTLTQETQYF. The CDR3 DNA sequence: TGTGCCAGCAGACAAGCAAGGACGCTGACCCAAGAGACCCAGTACTTC. The chain uses TRBV28 and TRBJ2-5; D unresolved. Trimming cost V 6 bases and J 1 base, with 18 bases left between them. The germline V gene has CDR1 MDHEN and CDR2 SYDVKM. This CDR3 contains 16 residues.

The gene calls are TRBV6-5 and TRBJ2-1; TRBD2 matches 8 bases. Trimming at V came to 6 bases and at J to 7 bases, leaving 8 bases not matched to a gene. Germline CDR1 MNHEY, CDR2 SVGAGI. This CDR3 contains 14 residues. CDR3 sequence: CASRGAGVWNEQFF. CDR3 DNA: TGTGCCAGCAGGGGAGCGGGAGTATGGAATGAGCAGTTCTTC.

The CDR3 loop is CATALIAGADTQYF. CDR3 DNA sequence: TGTGCCACAGCACTGATAGCGGGAGCCGATACGCAGTATTTT. The V call is TRBV2, the J call TRBJ2-3; 9 positions match TRBD2. CDR1 and CDR2 from the germline V gene are SNHLY and FYNNEI. The CDR3 covers 14 residues. V lost 10 bases, J lost 6 bases, and 11 bases stayed unmatched. The whole variable domain, remainder taken from reference TRBV2 and TRBJ2-3, is EPEVTQTPSHQVTQMGQEVILRCVPISNHLYFYWYRQILGQKVEFLVSFYNNEISEKSEIFDDQFSVERPDGSNFTLKIRSTKLEDSAMYFCATALIAGADTQYFGPGTRLTVL.

The genes are TRBV7-9 and TRBJ1-3; tentative D call: TRBD1 (5 bases). Trimming removed 2 bases from V and 5 bases from J, with 16 bases in between. The CDR3 extends over 16 amino acids. Germline V gene lookup returns CDR1 SEHNR and CDR2 FQNEAQ (reference sequence). The CDR3 loop reads CASSLTVGDGRNTIYF. The CDR3, as DNA: TGTGCCAGCAGCTTAACAGTTGGGGACGGAAGAAACACCATATATTTT.

The V gene is TRBV4-3, the J gene TRBJ2-3; 7 bases map to TRBD2. The germline V gene encodes CDR1 LGHNA and CDR2 YSLEER. The CDR3 is 17 residues long. Germline trimming cut 1 base from V and 1 base from J; bases unmatched to any gene: 8. In DNA, the CDR3 is TGCGCCAGCAGCCAAGGGGGCGGCGGGAGCGGCACAGATACGCAGTATTTT. Protein product: CASSQGGGGSGTDTQYF.

This clone was seen at least ten times. This chain links TRBV7-3 with TRBJ2-7; 7 bases are shared with TRBD1. The CDR3 extends over 14 amino acids. J lost 3 bases, V lost 5 bases, and 7 bases had no gene match. Germline assignment: CDR1 SGHTA and CDR2 FQGTGA. CDR3 residues: CASSPDRSGYEQYF. The CDR3 DNA reads as TGTGCCAGCAGCCCGGACAGGAGCGGCTACGAGCAGTACTTC. The entire variable domain, with the rest obtained from reference TRBV7-3 and TRBJ2-7, is as follows: GAGVSQTPSNKVTEKGKYVELRCDPISGHTALYWYRQSLGQGPEFLIYFQGTGAADDSGLPNDRFFAVRPEGSVSTLKIQRTERGDSAVYLCASSPDRSGYEQYFGPGTRLTVT.

The J gene is TRBJ1-1, the V gene TRBV19, with a tentative D call TRBD1 (5 bases). Germline assignment: CDR1 LNHDA and CDR2 SQIVND (reference sequence). CDR3 size: 14 residues. V lost 3 bases and J 3 bases, leaving 11 bases between the germline ends. This CDR3 reads CASSMTDFDTEAFF. The CDR3, as DNA: TGTGCCAGTAGTATGACAGACTTTGACACTGAAGCTTTCTTT. Complete variable domain (other parts from reference TRBV19 and TRBJ1-1): DGGITQSPKYLFRKEGQNVTLSCEQNLNHDAMYWYRQDPGQGLRLIYYSQIVNDFQKGDIAEGYSVSREKKESFPLTVTSAQKNPTAFYLCASSMTDFDTEAFFGQGTRLTVV.

The gene calls are TRBV28 and TRBJ2-1; TRBD2 agrees at 15 bases. Germline CDR1 and CDR2: MDHEN and SYDVKM. The CDR3 loop spans 24 amino acids. The junction had 22 bases not matched to a gene; V was cut back by 4 bases and J by 0 bases. CDR3 loop: CASSYPGTSGRRTFPGSSYNEQFF. The CDR3 DNA is TGTGCCAGCAGTTACCCTGGGACTAGCGGGAGGAGGACCTTCCCGGGGAGCTCCTACAATGAGCAGTTCTTC.

The V and J genes are TRBV2 and TRBJ2-5, with TRBD1 identical over 10 bases. Per germline, CDR1 SNHLY and CDR2 FYNNEI. The CDR3 is 18 residues long. The trim removed 4 bases at V and 4 bases at J, leaving 15 bases unmatched. CDR3 coding DNA: TGTGCCAGCAGTGTCCGCCCCCCGGGACAGGGGTTGCGAGAGACCCAGTACTTC. This translates into CASSVRPPGQGLRETQYF.

This chain links TRBV5-1 with TRBJ2-1; 7 bases are shared with TRBD2. The CDR3 has 15 residues. Unmatched junction bases numbered 5, after V lost 0 bases and J lost 5 bases. Germline loops: CDR1 SGHRS, CDR2 YFSETQ. The CDR3 loop is CASSLVLAENNEQFF. The CDR3 DNA is TGCGCCAGCAGCTTGGTCCTAGCGGAGAACAATGAGCAGTTCTTC.

V gene TRBV7-3 combines with J gene TRBJ2-3, with D perhaps matching TRBD2 (5 bases). The V end lost 1 base, the J end lost 6 bases, and 8 bases lay between the germline ends. Germline assignment: CDR1 SGHTA and CDR2 FQGTGA. The CDR3 consists of 13 residues. The DNA for the CDR3 is TGTGCCAGCAGCTTAAATACTAGGGATACGCAGTATTTT. It translates to CASSLNTRDTQYF.

This clone was detected once. The V and J genes are TRBV9 and TRBJ2-3; 7 bases line up with TRBD2. Germline CDR1 reads SGDLS; CDR2 reads YYNGEE. The CDR3 runs to 14 residues. Germline trimming cut 4 bases from V and 2 bases from J; bases unmatched to any gene: 4. CDR3 residues: CASSPGLITDTQYF. The CDR3 region has the DNA TGTGCCAGCAGCCCGGGACTAATCACAGATACGCAGTATTTT.

The count of this clone is one. V usage is TRBV27 and J usage is TRBJ2-7; 7 nucleotides match TRBD2. The germline V gene has CDR1 MNHEY and CDR2 SMNVEV (reference sequence). Unmatched junction bases numbered 7, after V lost 6 bases and J lost 2 bases. There are 14 residues in the CDR3. Here the CDR3 DNA reads TGTGCCAGCAGGTACAGCGGGAATACCTACGAGCAGTACTTC. This sequence encodes CASRYSGNTYEQYF.

This rearrangement joins TRBV6-5 to TRBJ2-2; 8 nucleotides align to TRBD2. Unmatched junction bases numbered 9, after V lost 3 bases and J lost 6 bases. CDR3 length equals 16 residues. Germline V gives CDR1 MNHEY, CDR2 SVGAGI. CDR3 residues: CASSYGSSGRSGELFF. The DNA of the CDR3 is TGTGCCAGCAGTTATGGGTCAAGCGGGAGATCCGGGGAGCTGTTTTTT.

J is TRBJ2-1 and V is TRBV7-3; 10 positions agree with TRBD2. The germline V gene has CDR1 SGHTA and CDR2 FQGTGA. The trim removed 6 bases at V and 2 bases at J, leaving 4 bases unmatched. This CDR3 spans 15 amino acids. CDR3 in DNA: TGTGCCAGCAGTTTAGCGGGAGGTGCCTACAATGAGCAGTTCTTC. This codes for CASSLAGGAYNEQFF.

This rearrangement joins TRBV11-2 to TRBJ1-4; TRBD1 matches 9 bases. Germline V gene data show CDR1 as SGHAT and CDR2 as FQNNGV. The CDR3 contains 14 residues. V dropped 5 bases and J dropped 6; count of bases not matched to a gene: 4. CDR3 nucleotide sequence: TGTGCCAGCAGCAAGGACAGGGGAGATGAAAAACTGTTTTTT. This translates into CASSKDRGDEKLFF.

J is TRBJ1-1 and V is TRBV7-9; D perhaps matches TRBD1 (5 bases). The germline V gene encodes CDR1 SEHNR and CDR2 FQNEAQ (reference sequence). Trimming stripped 2 bases from V and 5 bases from J, with 12 bases between. The CDR3 runs 14 residues. This CDR3 reads CASSLNQGQTEAFF. In DNA form, the CDR3 reads TGTGCCAGCAGCTTAAACCAGGGTCAGACTGAAGCTTTCTTT.

The chain links TRBV4-1 to TRBJ2-1, with 7 positions matching TRBD1. V shed 4 bases, J shed 7 bases, and the junction held 10 bases outside the gene matches. The CDR3 is made up of 15 amino acids. Germline V CDR1 and CDR2: MGHRA, YSYEKL. The DNA of the CDR3 is TGCGCCAGCAGCCCAACCTTGACAGGGTGGAATGAGCAGTTCTTC. As protein: CASSPTLTGWNEQFF.

This chain connects TRBV10-2 to TRBJ1-5, with D unresolved. Per the germline V gene, CDR1 is WSHSY and CDR2 is SAAADI. The CDR3 spans 14 residues. V dropped 6 bases and J dropped 1 base, with 10 bases sitting between them. The CDR3 is CASSRTQSNQPQHF. CDR3 nucleotide sequence: TGCGCCAGCAGCCGGACTCAGAGCAATCAGCCCCAGCATTTT.

The table lists this clone with many counts. This chain joins TRBV7-9 and TRBJ2-1, with 9 bases lining up with TRBD1. Germline loops: CDR1 SEHNR, CDR2 FQNEAQ (reference sequence). The CDR3 is 15 residues long. V dropped 7 bases and J dropped 7; count of bases not matched to a gene: 11. This chain's CDR3 is CASTAGTGIFNEQFF. CDR3 nucleotides: TGTGCCAGCACCGCCGGGACAGGGATTTTTAATGAGCAGTTCTTC.